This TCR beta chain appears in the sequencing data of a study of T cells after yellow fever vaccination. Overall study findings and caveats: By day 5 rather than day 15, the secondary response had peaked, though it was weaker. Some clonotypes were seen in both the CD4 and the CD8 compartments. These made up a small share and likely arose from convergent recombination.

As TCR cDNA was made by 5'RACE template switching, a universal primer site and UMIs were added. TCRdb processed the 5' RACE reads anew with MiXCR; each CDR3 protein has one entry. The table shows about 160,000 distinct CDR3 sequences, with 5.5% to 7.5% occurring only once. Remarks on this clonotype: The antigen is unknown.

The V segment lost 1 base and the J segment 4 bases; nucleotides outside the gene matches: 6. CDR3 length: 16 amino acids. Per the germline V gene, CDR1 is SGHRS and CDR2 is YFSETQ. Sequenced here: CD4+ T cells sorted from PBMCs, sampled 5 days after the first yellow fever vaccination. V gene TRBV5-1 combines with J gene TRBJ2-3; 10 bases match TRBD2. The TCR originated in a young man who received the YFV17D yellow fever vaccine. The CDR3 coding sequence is TGCGCCAGCAGCTTGTTCCTAGCGGGGGATGCAGATACGCAGTATTTT. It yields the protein CASSLFLAGDADTQYF.